A single sample gave rise to the 19 T cell receptor beta chains below, sequenced in a study of blood T cell repertoires in COVID-19. Sequencing was performed with immunoSEQ multiplex PCR; in TCRdb, only in-frame clones are kept and a portion is missing. Of about 190,000 clones detected, 70% to 90% appear once; the ten largest clones hold 5.5% to 8%. What was sequenced was peripheral blood. The receptors derive from an elderly man with COVID-19, enrolled during active disease.

The rearrangement links TRBV12-3 or TRBV12-4 to TRBJ2-7; D remains unclear. CDR3 length equals 11 residues. V lost 8 bases and J lost 5, with 10 bases in between. CDR3 DNA: TGTGCCAGCCGTAGAGAAAACGAGCAGTACTTC. Amino acids: CASRRENEQYF.

The chain employs TRBV14 and TRBJ1-3; D is unclear. V gave up 5 bases and J gave up 2 bases, with 10 bases separating them. The length of the CDR3 is 14 residues. Germline values: CDR1 SGHDN, CDR2 FVKESK. CDR3 bases: TGTGCCAGCAGCACCCGCGGGGCTGGAAACACCATATATTTT. This codes for CASSTRGAGNTIYF.

The chain couples TRBV5-1 to TRBJ2-7, with 9 positions matching TRBD1. Trimming at V came to 7 bases and at J to 3 bases, leaving 11 bases not matched to a gene. Germline V gene data show CDR1 as SGHRS and CDR2 as YFSETQ. The CDR3 runs 15 residues. The CDR3: CASGLLGQGGYEQYF. CDR3 nucleotides: TGCGCCAGCGGGCTATTGGGACAGGGAGGCTACGAGCAGTACTTC.

The CDR3 here is CASSGLATDTQYF. For the CDR3, the DNA is TGTGCCAGCAGCGGACTAGCCACAGATACGCAGTATTTT. The chain has TRBV12-3 or TRBV12-4 and TRBJ2-3; 8 bases align to TRBD2. The J segment lost 2 bases and the V segment lost 6 bases, leaving 1 base of the junction unmatched. The CDR3 is 13 amino acids.

This clone has a single count. This chain joins TRBV6-5 and TRBJ1-2, with 7 bases aligning to TRBD1. Germline lookup yields CDR1 MNHEY and CDR2 SVGAGI. Trimming at V came to 6 bases and at J to 4 bases, leaving 8 bases not matched to a gene. The CDR3 length is 14 residues. The CDR3, as DNA: TGTGCCAGCAGCCCCACAGGGGACGGCTATGGCTACACCTTC. It is translated as CASSPTGDGYGYTF.

This chain links TRBV10-3 with TRBJ2-3; D is possibly TRBD1 (5 bases). V was cut by 4 bases and J by 2 bases, with 13 bases left in between. Germline lookup yields CDR1 ENHRY and CDR2 SYGVKD. The CDR3 runs 15 residues. The DNA of the CDR3 is TGTGCCATCAGTGGAAAGACAGACCCCACAGATACGCAGTATTTT. Translated: CAISGKTDPTDTQYF.

The rearrangement links TRBV7-3 to TRBJ2-2; D remains ambiguous. In germline, CDR1 is SGHTA, CDR2 FQGTGA. The CDR3 totals 15 residues. Trimming removed 2 bases at V and 3 bases at J, with 10 bases between. CDR3 DNA sequence: TGTGCCAGCAGCTTATCCCAAACGGACACCGGGGAGCTGTTTTTT. Translated, it gives CASSLSQTDTGELFF.

The chain combines TRBV4-2 with TRBJ2-3, with 7 nucleotides matching TRBD2. The CDR3 runs to 16 residues. From germline, CDR1 is LGHNA and CDR2 YNFKEQ. J was trimmed by 0 bases and V by 2 bases; bases with no gene match: 5. The CDR3 DNA is TGTGCCAGCAGCCAAACGTGGGGGGGTAGCACAGATACGCAGTATTTT. Its translation: CASSQTWGGSTDTQYF.

The chain uses TRBV6-5 and TRBJ1-1; TRBD1 matches at 11 bases. The CDR3 runs to 15 residues. Looked up from germline, CDR1 is MNHEY and CDR2 is SVGAGI. V shed 6 bases and J 1 base; nucleotides not matched to a gene: 4. For the CDR3, the DNA is TGTGCCAGCAGGCGGGACAGGGGGGAGAACACTGAAGCTTTCTTT. Protein sequence: CASRRDRGENTEAFF.

The chain is built from TRBV5-5 and TRBJ1-6; no reliable D call. The CDR3 is 15 amino acids. V lost 4 bases and J 6 bases, leaving 14 bases between the germline ends. CDR1 is SGHKS and CDR2 is YYEKEE in the germline V gene (reference sequence). The CDR3 region has the DNA TGTGCCAGCAGCGCCGGGGTACACCCTAATTCACCCCTCCACTTT. This encodes CASSAGVHPNSPLHF.

V usage is TRBV28 and J usage is TRBJ1-5, with 8 bases lining up with TRBD1. This CDR3 is built from 14 residues. Germline lookup yields CDR1 MDHEN and CDR2 SYDVKM. Unmatched junction bases numbered 3, after V lost 4 bases and J lost 4 bases. CDR3 coding DNA: TGTGCCAGCAGTTCGACAGGGGAGAATCAGCCCCAGCATTTT. It codes for CASSSTGENQPQHF. The variable domain in full, completed from reference TRBV28 and TRBJ1-5, reads DVKVTQSSRYLVKRTGEKVFLECVQDMDHENMFWYRQDPGLGLRLIYFSYDVKMKEKGDIPEGYSVSREKKERFSLILESASTNQTSMYLCASSSTGENQPQHFGDGTRLSIL.

The V gene is TRBV18, the J gene TRBJ1-1, with no clear D. Germline CDR1 and CDR2: KGHSH and LQKENI. V dropped 2 bases and J dropped 2 bases, with 12 bases sitting between them. There are 15 residues in the CDR3. The CDR3 bases are TGTGCCAGCTCACCATTTGCGGGGTTAAACACTGAAGCTTTCTTT. As protein: CASSPFAGLNTEAFF.

The rearrangement uses TRBV5-8 and TRBJ1-3; D not certain. V shed 0 bases and J shed 1 base, with 5 bases lying between them. The CDR3 contains 14 residues. The germline V gene encodes CDR1 SGHTS and CDR2 YDEGEE. CDR3 in amino acids: CASSLALSGNTIYF. The CDR3, as DNA: TGTGCCAGCAGCTTGGCCCTATCTGGAAACACCATATATTTT.

This clone was seen just once. The rearrangement uses TRBV28 and TRBJ1-1, with D uncertain. Trimming shortened V by 3 bases and J by 11 bases, and 10 bases separated the two germline ends. Looked up from germline, CDR1 is MDHEN and CDR2 is SYDVKM. The CDR3 loop spans 11 amino acids. CDR3 region: CASSFFQAAFF. CDR3 nucleotides: TGTGCCAGCAGTTTTTTTCAGGCTGCTTTCTTT.

This clone showed up just once. The chain recombines TRBV9 with TRBJ1-4; 7 bases map to TRBD1. Germline CDR1 reads SGDLS; CDR2 reads YYNGEE. J gave up 4 bases and V 1 base, and 4 bases lay outside the gene matches. This CDR3 contains 15 residues. CDR3 residues: CASSVTGENNEKLFF. The CDR3 coding sequence is TGTGCCAGCAGCGTAACAGGGGAAAATAATGAAAAACTGTTTTTT.

V is TRBV5-1 and J is TRBJ2-1; a weak D match, TRBD2 (5 bases). Trimming stripped 1 base from V and 5 bases from J, with 10 bases between. Germline lookup yields CDR1 SGHRS and CDR2 YFSETQ. The CDR3 is 14 residues long. DNA of the CDR3: TGCGCCAGCAGCTTGCAGCCCGGGAACAATGAGCAGTTCTTC. Its protein product is CASSLQPGNNEQFF.

The chain joins TRBV5-4 to TRBJ2-5; 7 nucleotides align to TRBD1. Trimming removed 4 bases from V and 2 bases from J; junction bases left unmatched: 5. CDR3 length: 14 residues. From germline, CDR1 is SGHNT and CDR2 YYREEE (reference sequence). The CDR3 DNA is TGTGCCAGCAGCGAAACAGGGGTACAAGAGACCCAGTACTTC. Its translation: CASSETGVQETQYF.

This clone has just a few counts. The genes are TRBV27 and TRBJ2-2, with a tentative D call TRBD1 (6 bases). The CDR3 covers 15 residues. Trimming pared 5 bases from V and 3 bases from J, leaving 13 bases between. The germline V gene encodes CDR1 MNHEY and CDR2 SMNVEV (reference sequence). DNA for the CDR3: TGTGCCAGCAGTCAGGGACACGGTTACACCGGGGAGCTGTTTTTT. Translated, it gives CASSQGHGYTGELFF.

This clone has only a few counts. The V gene is TRBV11-2, the J gene TRBJ1-4; D may be TRBD1 (6 bases). Germline V gene data show CDR1 as SGHAT and CDR2 as FQNNGV. CDR3 length: 15 residues. Trimming removed 5 bases from V and 3 bases from J, with 13 bases in between. The chain's CDR3 is CASSPRGLSNEKLFF. CDR3 DNA sequence: TGTGCCAGCAGCCCCAGGGGCCTCTCTAATGAAAAACTGTTTTTT. The full variable domain, with the rest looked up from reference TRBV11-2 and TRBJ1-4, is EAGVAQSPRYKIIEKRQSVAFWCNPISGHATLYWYQQILGQGPKLLIQFQNNGVVDDSQLPKDRFSAERLKGVDSTLKIQPAKLEDSAVYLCASSPRGLSNEKLFFGSGTQLSVL.